This TCR beta chain was captured by sequencing in a study of cytomegalovirus exposure and HLA in healthy donors. General study results and limits: TRBV6-2, TRBV6-3 and some other V segments were unresolvable in 87-base-pair reads. Across donors, sequencing depth was assumed by presence/absence analyses to be roughly uniform. Later work associated roughly 17,000 TCR beta sequences with HLA alleles at 0.05 false discovery rate.

V gave up 3 bases and J gave up 7 bases, with 12 bases separating them. This CDR3 region has 13 residues. Germline CDR1 reads MDHEN; CDR2 reads SYDVKM. The PCR employed 60 Vbeta primers together with 13 Jbeta primers. Clones were read by immunoSEQ multiplex PCR, and TCRdb kept only the in-frame ones, dropping some. The table records about 120,000 clones, nearly 80% of them present only once. Comments on this clone: Its antigen is not known.

Sequencing input: PBMCs. The receptor was isolated from a woman aged 40 to 50 in good health and CMV-seronegative. This sequence joins TRBV28 and TRBJ1-1; unclear D gene. The CDR3 nucleotides read TGTGCCAGCAGTTTGGGGAGCCGGATTGAAGCTTTCTTT. It yields the protein CASSLGSRIEAFF. Full variable domain (missing parts from reference TRBV28 and TRBJ1-1): DVKVTQSSRYLVKRTGEKVFLECVQDMDHENMFWYRQDPGLGLRLIYFSYDVKMKEKGDIPEGYSVSREKKERFSLILESASTNQTSMYLCASSLGSRIEAFFGQGTRLTVV.